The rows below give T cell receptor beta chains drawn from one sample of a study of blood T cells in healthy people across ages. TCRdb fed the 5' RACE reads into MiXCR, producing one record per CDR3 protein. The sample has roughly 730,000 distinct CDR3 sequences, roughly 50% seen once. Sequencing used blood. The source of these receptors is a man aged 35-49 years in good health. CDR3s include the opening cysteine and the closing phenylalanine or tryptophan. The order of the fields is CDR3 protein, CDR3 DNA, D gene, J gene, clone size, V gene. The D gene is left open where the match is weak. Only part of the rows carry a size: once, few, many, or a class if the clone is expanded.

cdr3_aa: CSAEGARTEAFF
cdr3_nt: TGCAGTGCTGAGGGGGCTCGGACTGAAGCTTTCTTT
d_call: TRBD1
j_call: TRBJ1-1
clone_size: .
v_call: TRBV20-1

cdr3_aa: CASSEGSFGELFF
cdr3_nt: TGTGCCAGCAGTGAGGGGTCTTTCGGGGAGCTGTTTTTT
d_call: .
j_call: TRBJ2-2
clone_size: .
v_call: TRBV12-3/TRBV12-4

cdr3_aa: CASSLGAGRSGANVLTF
cdr3_nt: TGCGCCAGCAGCTTGGGGGCCGGCCGCTCTGGGGCCAACGTCCTGACTTTC
d_call: .
j_call: TRBJ2-6
clone_size: few
v_call: TRBV5-1

cdr3_aa: CASSLLGRNTEAFF
cdr3_nt: TGTGCCAGCAGTTTATTAGGGCGGAACACTGAAGCTTTCTTT
d_call: .
j_call: TRBJ1-1
clone_size: .
v_call: TRBV27

cdr3_aa: CSARDPAGGTNTQYF
cdr3_nt: TGCAGTGCTAGAGATCCAGCGGGGGGCACGAATACGCAGTATTTT
d_call: TRBD2
j_call: TRBJ2-3
clone_size: few
v_call: TRBV20-1

cdr3_aa: CATSSGGDPSTDTQYF
cdr3_nt: TGCGCCACCTCTAGCGGGGGGGACCCTAGCACAGATACGCAGTATTTT
d_call: TRBD2
j_call: TRBJ2-3
clone_size: few
v_call: TRBV5-1

cdr3_aa: CASSVDGTLVYEQYF
cdr3_nt: TGTGCCAGCAGCGTAGATGGGACTCTAGTCTACGAGCAGTACTTC
d_call: .
j_call: TRBJ2-7
clone_size: .
v_call: TRBV9

cdr3_aa: CASSELRTENSPLHF
cdr3_nt: TGTGCCAGCAGTGAATTAAGGACAGAGAATTCACCCCTCCACTTT
d_call: .
j_call: TRBJ1-6
clone_size: .
v_call: TRBV2

cdr3_aa: CASSLALRQGGAEQYF
cdr3_nt: TGTGCCAGCAGCTTGGCCTTAAGACAGGGAGGCGCCGAGCAGTACTTC
d_call: .
j_call: TRBJ2-7
clone_size: .
v_call: TRBV5-5

cdr3_aa: CASSPNWGAGETQYF
cdr3_nt: TGTGCCAGCAGTCCCAATTGGGGTGCGGGGGAGACCCAGTACTTC
d_call: .
j_call: TRBJ2-5
clone_size: .
v_call: TRBV6-1

cdr3_aa: CASSQRTGRSEKLFF
cdr3_nt: TGTGCCAGCAGCCAGAGAACAGGGCGTAGTGAAAAACTGTTTTTT
d_call: .
j_call: TRBJ1-4
clone_size: .
v_call: TRBV3-1

cdr3_aa: CSARTSADTQYF
cdr3_nt: TGCAGTGCAAGGACTAGCGCAGATACGCAGTATTTT
d_call: TRBD2
j_call: TRBJ2-3
clone_size: .
v_call: TRBV20-1

cdr3_aa: CASSYGTGYEQYF
cdr3_nt: TGTGCCAGCAGTTATGGGACAGGGTACGAGCAGTACTTC
d_call: TRBD1
j_call: TRBJ2-7
clone_size: .
v_call: TRBV27

cdr3_aa: CASSLIGGDTQYF
cdr3_nt: TGTGCCAGCAGTTTGATCGGGGGAGATACGCAGTATTTT
d_call: .
j_call: TRBJ2-3
clone_size: .
v_call: TRBV28

cdr3_aa: CSALAGGTDTQYF
cdr3_nt: TGCAGTGCTTTGGCGGGAGGCACAGATACGCAGTATTTT
d_call: TRBD2
j_call: TRBJ2-3
clone_size: few
v_call: TRBV20-1

cdr3_aa: CASSYYSNQPQHF
cdr3_nt: TGTGCCAGCAGCTATTATAGCAATCAGCCCCAGCATTTT
d_call: .
j_call: TRBJ1-5
clone_size: .
v_call: TRBV7-2

cdr3_aa: CASSQGQAGTQYF
cdr3_nt: TGTGCCAGCAGCCAAGGTCAGGCCGGGACCCAGTACTTC
d_call: .
j_call: TRBJ2-5
clone_size: .
v_call: TRBV3-1

cdr3_aa: CVSSLTGSTDTQYF
cdr3_nt: TGTGTCAGCAGCTTGACCGGGAGCACAGATACGCAGTATTTT
d_call: .
j_call: TRBJ2-3
clone_size: .
v_call: TRBV5-5

cdr3_aa: CSANTGGASTEAFF
cdr3_nt: TGCAGCGCTAATACGGGGGGCGCGAGCACTGAAGCTTTCTTT
d_call: .
j_call: TRBJ1-1
clone_size: .
v_call: TRBV29-1

cdr3_aa: CASSLTGGYNEQYF
cdr3_nt: TGCGCCAGCAGCTTGACAGGGGGCTATAACGAGCAGTACTTC
d_call: TRBD1
j_call: TRBJ2-7
clone_size: many
v_call: TRBV5-1

cdr3_aa: CASSSAGLQEQYF
cdr3_nt: TGTGCCAGCAGCTCTGCGGGGTTGCAGGAGCAGTACTTC
d_call: .
j_call: TRBJ2-7
clone_size: .
v_call: TRBV11-3

cdr3_aa: CASREGISGSQYF
cdr3_nt: TGTGCCAGCAGAGAGGGTATTAGCGGGAGCCAGTACTTC
d_call: TRBD2
j_call: TRBJ2-4
clone_size: .
v_call: TRBV6-6

cdr3_aa: CATSWTSGGFNEQFF
cdr3_nt: TGTGCCACCAGTTGGACTAGCGGGGGGTTCAATGAGCAGTTCTTC
d_call: TRBD2
j_call: TRBJ2-1
clone_size: .
v_call: TRBV28

cdr3_aa: CASSRGGEKTQYF
cdr3_nt: TGCGCCAGCAGCCGCGGGGGAGAAAAGACCCAGTACTTC
d_call: TRBD2
j_call: TRBJ2-5
clone_size: few
v_call: TRBV5-1

cdr3_aa: CASSLRRGGIDTQYF
cdr3_nt: TGTGCCAGCAGTTTACGGCGGGGGGGCATAGATACGCAGTATTTT
d_call: TRBD2
j_call: TRBJ2-3
clone_size: .
v_call: TRBV28

cdr3_aa: CASRSPLVGEQYF
cdr3_nt: TGTGCCAGCAGATCACCCCTAGTAGGCGAGCAGTACTTC
d_call: .
j_call: TRBJ2-7
clone_size: .
v_call: TRBV25-1

cdr3_aa: CASSRVQITDTQYF
cdr3_nt: TGCGCCAGCAGCCGCGTGCAAATCACAGATACGCAGTATTTT
d_call: .
j_call: TRBJ2-3
clone_size: .
v_call: TRBV5-1

cdr3_aa: CASSVDLGGTETQYF
cdr3_nt: TGTGCCAGCAGCGTAGATTTGGGCGGTACGGAGACCCAGTACTTC
d_call: .
j_call: TRBJ2-5
clone_size: few
v_call: TRBV9

cdr3_aa: CASSPYRGPKNIQYF
cdr3_nt: TGTGCCAGCAGTCCGTACAGGGGGCCGAAAAACATTCAGTACTTC
d_call: TRBD1
j_call: TRBJ2-4
clone_size: .
v_call: TRBV28

cdr3_aa: CASSVDSVAYQETQYF
cdr3_nt: TGTGCCAGCAGCGTAGATAGCGTCGCTTACCAAGAGACCCAGTACTTC
d_call: .
j_call: TRBJ2-5
clone_size: .
v_call: TRBV9

cdr3_aa: CASSQTVGSYEQYF
cdr3_nt: TGCGCCAGCAGCCAAACCGTGGGCTCCTACGAGCAGTACTTC
d_call: .
j_call: TRBJ2-7
clone_size: few
v_call: TRBV4-1

cdr3_aa: CASQIGQGRSYEQYF
cdr3_nt: TGTGCCAGCCAAATAGGACAGGGACGGTCCTACGAGCAGTACTTC
d_call: TRBD1
j_call: TRBJ2-7
clone_size: .
v_call: TRBV27

cdr3_aa: CASSPPAGTETQYF
cdr3_nt: TGTGCCAGCTCACCACCCGCAGGGACGGAGACCCAGTACTTC
d_call: .
j_call: TRBJ2-5
clone_size: .
v_call: TRBV18

cdr3_aa: CASSLDSATNEQFF
cdr3_nt: TGCGCCAGCAGCTTGGATTCCGCGACTAATGAGCAGTTCTTC
d_call: .
j_call: TRBJ2-1
clone_size: .
v_call: TRBV5-1

cdr3_aa: CASTLTGEPVEQFF
cdr3_nt: TGTGCCAGCACCCTGACGGGGGAACCTGTTGAGCAGTTCTTC
d_call: .
j_call: TRBJ2-1
clone_size: .
v_call: TRBV12-3/TRBV12-4

cdr3_aa: CASSYLALNTGELFF
cdr3_nt: TGTGCCAGCAGCTACCTAGCTCTTAACACCGGGGAGCTGTTTTTT
d_call: .
j_call: TRBJ2-2
clone_size: .
v_call: TRBV11-2

cdr3_aa: CASSVEGSYQETQYF
cdr3_nt: TGTGCCAGCAGCGTAGAGGGTTCCTACCAAGAGACCCAGTACTTC
d_call: .
j_call: TRBJ2-5
clone_size: .
v_call: TRBV9

cdr3_aa: CACSQAHQGTYEQYF
cdr3_nt: TGCGCCTGCAGCCAAGCACACCAGGGGACCTACGAGCAGTACTTC
d_call: .
j_call: TRBJ2-7
clone_size: .
v_call: TRBV4-1

cdr3_aa: CSVEEGTGIQYF
cdr3_nt: TGCAGCGTTGAAGAGGGGACCGGCATTCAGTACTTC
d_call: .
j_call: TRBJ2-4
clone_size: .
v_call: TRBV29-1

cdr3_aa: CASSRTGGRDTQYF
cdr3_nt: TGTGCTAGCAGCCGGACAGGGGGCCGGGATACGCAGTATTTT
d_call: TRBD1
j_call: TRBJ2-3
clone_size: .
v_call: TRBV7-7

cdr3_aa: CSAPASGSSYEQYF
cdr3_nt: TGCAGTGCCCCGGCTAGCGGGTCTTCCTACGAGCAGTACTTC
d_call: TRBD2
j_call: TRBJ2-7
clone_size: .
v_call: TRBV20-1

cdr3_aa: CASSIQGFGNQPQHF
cdr3_nt: TGTGCCAGCAGCATACAAGGTTTCGGTAATCAGCCCCAGCATTTT
d_call: .
j_call: TRBJ1-5
clone_size: .
v_call: TRBV7-9

cdr3_aa: CASSPARAGTGVPHEQYF
cdr3_nt: TGTGCCAGCTCACCGGCCCGCGCCGGGACAGGGGTCCCCCACGAGCAGTACTTC
d_call: TRBD1
j_call: TRBJ2-7
clone_size: .
v_call: TRBV18

cdr3_aa: CSATGTGGRQPQHF
cdr3_nt: TGCAGTGCTACTGGGACAGGCGGACGTCAGCCCCAGCATTTT
d_call: TRBD1
j_call: TRBJ1-5
clone_size: once
v_call: TRBV20-1

cdr3_aa: CASSRGQEKNIQYF
cdr3_nt: TGTGCCAGCTCACGGGGACAGGAAAAAAACATTCAGTACTTC
d_call: TRBD1
j_call: TRBJ2-4
clone_size: .
v_call: TRBV18